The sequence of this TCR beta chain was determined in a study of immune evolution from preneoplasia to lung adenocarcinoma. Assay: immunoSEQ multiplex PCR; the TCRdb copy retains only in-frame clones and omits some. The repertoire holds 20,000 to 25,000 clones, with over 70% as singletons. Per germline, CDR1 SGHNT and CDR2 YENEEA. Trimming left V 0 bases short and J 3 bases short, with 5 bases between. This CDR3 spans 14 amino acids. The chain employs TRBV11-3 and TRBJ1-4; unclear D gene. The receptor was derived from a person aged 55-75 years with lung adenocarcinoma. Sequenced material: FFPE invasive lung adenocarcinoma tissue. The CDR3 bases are TGTGCCAGCAGCTTAGAATCGTCTAATGAAAAACTGTTTTTT. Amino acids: CASSLESSNEKLFF.